This T cell receptor beta chain was found in a study of metastatic and nonmetastatic thyroid tumors (dated by TCRdb to 2019 to 2021). Turning to the overall study: Repertoires were compared across peripheral blood and tumor or nodule tissue samples from malignant and benign thyroid patients. Study-wide findings and limitations: TCR beta diversity was reported as significantly higher in malignant tumors than in benign nodules, in both blood and tumor samples.

Including the terminal cysteine and phenylalanine, the CDR3 comprises 15 residues. Only the CDR3 DNA is retained, 45 bases long and in frame from the first base. The V and J ends are trimmed by 1 base and 1 base, leaving 9 bases between them. According to the germline V gene, CDR1 reads MDHEN and CDR2 reads SYDVKM. In this sample, this clone turned up many times. The target of this receptor is not known. Per-base quality was not reported, and no clone a single base away is much larger than it. No treatment had been received by any patient before thyroid surgery. The study retrospectively analysed patient clinical samples collected from about 2012 to 2019 using T-cell receptor beta sequencing. Receptor amplification or capture employed PCR. Sequencing used an Illumina HiSeq 4000. The TCR beta-chain CDR3 region of each patient was profiled by high-throughput sequencing. In the original analysis: The researchers built a classifier to tell apart papillary thyroid cancer patients with distant metastasis, based on CDR3 differences among clinicopathological groups. The Shannon index was used to measure repertoire diversity, and the Morisita-Horn index was used to measure how similar tumor and blood repertoires were. Clones were called with MiXCR by TCRdb after fastp trimmed the public reads at Q25, and only in-frame beta chains were retained. The V and J calls shown here were made by TCRdb, not taken from the authors' results. The sample has about 48,000 clones on record, 22% of them singletons. The biggest ten clones account for about 3.8% of the sample.

The receptor comes from a male donor with papillary thyroid cancer or a benign thyroid nodule (not recorded which). Some clones in this sample may be carry-over from other donors' samples. Recombination connected TRBV28 to TRBJ2-3, and perhaps TRBD2 as D gene, on 5 matching bases. Sequencing input: blood. Read as DNA, the sequence is TGTGCCAGCAGTTTATCCGACGGGGGCACAGATACGCAGTATTTT. Translation gives CASSLSDGGTDTQYF. Extended through the reference TRBV28 and TRBJ2-3 proteins, this CDR3 yields the full variable domain: DVKVTQSSRYLVKRTGEKVFLECVQDMDHENMFWYRQDPGLGLRLIYFSYDVKMKEKGDIPEGYSVSREKKERFSLILESASTNQTSMYLCASSLSDGGTDTQYFGPGTRLTVL.